This is a list of T cell receptor beta chains from one sample in a study of OX40 agonist ivuxolimab in advanced cancers. Repertoires were generated with immunoSEQ multiplex PCR, while TCRdb's copy carries only in-frame clones and drops some. The profile shows fewer than 100,000 clones, about nine tenths of them singletons. The source material was CD4+ or CD8+ T cells sorted from blood, sampled in a trial of the OX40 agonist ivuxolimab. These receptors were collected from an adult with an advanced solid tumor such as melanoma, head and neck, liver or kidney cancer. CDR3s leave out the opening cysteine and the closing phenylalanine or tryptophan. Each record gives: J gene, V gene, CDR3 protein.

>TRBJ1-3|TRBV28
ASSTRVSGNTIY
>TRBJ2-1|TRBV2
ASTLNYNEQF
>TRBJ1-1|TRBV28
ARFINRAGNTEAF
>TRBJ1-2|TRBV6-5
ASSYSGARYGYT
>TRBJ2-5|TRBV5-8
ASSPHRETQY
>TRBJ1-3|TRBV10-1
ASSKDSSGNTIY
>TRBJ2-7|TRBV9
ASSVGLAGVYEQY
>TRBJ1-2|TRBV5-1
ASSSAAGTYGYT
>TRBJ1-5|TRBV7-9
ASSLEREQPQH
>TRBJ1-2|TRBV6-1
ASHSGTDYGYT
>TRBJ1-5|TRBV6-1
ASRQQGVSNQPQH
>TRBJ2-3|TRBV6-1
ASSEEGWSTDTQY
>TRBJ1-5|TRBV6-1
ASNSLGFGNQPQH
>TRBJ1-6|TRBV10-2
ASSLTPERRSPLH
>TRBJ2-3|TRBV4-3
ASSQEHRATDTQY
>TRBJ1-1|TRBV29-1
SGQGGFEAF
>TRBJ1-2|TRBV18
ASSPPGGGYT
>TRBJ2-7|TRBV19
ASMRSPRPQSYEQY
>TRBJ2-2|TRBV6-5
AIRAGPTGELF
>TRBJ1-1|TRBV2
ASSEGMAYEAF
>TRBJ1-6|TRBV27
ASSLHTSGSPLH
>TRBJ2-5|TRBV7-9
ASSLPGGGGETQY
>TRBJ1-2|TRBV11-1
ASSLAPNYGYT
>TRBJ1-5|TRBV5-5
ASSLDILSNQPQH
>TRBJ2-5|TRBV27
ASGPRIGVKY
>TRBJ1-5|TRBV15
ATSGGRGSQPQH
>TRBJ1-1|TRBV5-4
ASRGGSPEAF
>TRBJ1-2|TRBV5-6
ASSLQGSSGYT
>TRBJ2-7|TRBV11-1
ASSGKAHSYEQY
>TRBJ1-6|TRBV7-3
ASSEGDNNSPLH
>TRBJ2-1|TRBV10-1
ASSGTGPGPIRYNEQF
>TRBJ1-2|TRBV28
ASRERYGYT
>TRBJ1-1|TRBV18
ASSPRLSTVNTEAF
>TRBJ2-4|TRBV2
ASLGDLAKNIQY
>TRBJ1-4|TRBV15
ATSSGTGGRTNEKLF
>TRBJ2-7|TRBV19
ASSMRNTGYEQY
>TRBJ2-1|TRBV4-1
ASSQGSLTQF
>TRBJ1-6|TRBV6-1
ASSSTGDNSPLH
>TRBJ1-5|TRBV30
AWSVVRGPYSNQPQH
>TRBJ1-1|TRBV7-9
ASSIGQGDTEAF
>TRBJ2-1|TRBV14
ASSQRNEQF